Sequencing of this TCR beta chain was carried out in a study of T cell clonotyping in hematopoietic cell transplantation. This clone was counted a single time. Some clones are missing from TCRdb's copy, which holds only in-frame ones; the method was immunoSEQ multiplex PCR. The table records about 16,000 clones, roughly 85% of them present only once. The sequence came from a woman aged 40 to 55 in good health. Some clones in this sample may be carry-over from other donors' samples. What was sequenced was peripheral blood mononuclear cells.

In DNA form, the CDR3 reads TGTGCCACAAACCGGGACCCTCTTAGGGAGCAGTTCTTC. It is translated as CATNRDPLREQFF. This chain joins TRBV2 and TRBJ2-1, with D perhaps matching TRBD1 or TRBD2 (5 bases each). The CDR3 has 13 residues. Germline V gene data show CDR1 as SNHLY and CDR2 as FYNNEI. The ends were cut back, 10 bases at V and 10 bases at J, with 20 bases in the middle.